This T cell receptor (beta chain) was sequenced during a study of T-cell reconstitution after alpha-beta-depleted transplantation in children. Unique molecular identifiers were used to barcode this TCRbeta library. TCRdb independently ran MiXCR on the PCR reads; one entry per CDR3 protein. Among 500,000 to 650,000 distinct CDR3 sequences listed, about 10% were seen once. The study, taken as a whole, reports: The origin of high day-60 TCRbeta diversity in some patients lay in surviving recipient T cells and thymic progenitors. One year post-transplant, T-cell counts and diversity were largely derived from T cells produced anew. Several hundred rapidly expanded clones from non-depleted graft cells reportedly supplied alpha-beta T cells about two months post-transplant.

This CDR3 region has 14 residues. Between the trimmed V and J ends, which lost 0 bases and 8 bases, there was a span of 11 bases. Germline V gene data show CDR1 as LGHNA and CDR2 as YSLEER. In this sample, this clonotype turned up a few times. As yet, its antigen is unknown. The sequenced sample was PBMCs, mostly from graft donor cells, obtained 180 days after TCRalphabeta/CD19-depleted stem cell transplant. This chain links TRBV4-3 with TRBJ2-1; D is uncertain. This TCR was recovered from a female patient aged 2-9 years who had a stem cell transplant for aplastic anemia, so the T cells may come from the graft donor. The CDR3 region has the DNA TGCGCCAGCAGCCAAGACCTTTTCCGGGATGAGCAGTTCTTC. Its translation is CASSQDLFRDEQFF.